These 11 T cell receptor beta chains were all obtained from the same sample, sequenced in a study of beta chain features in type 1 diabetes. Expressed TCRB transcripts were sequenced because the entire RNA isolate underwent reverse transcription. The assay was immunoSEQ multiplex PCR, and TCRdb's table has in-frame clones only and misses some. The profile shows 600,000 to 700,000 clones, 12% of them singletons. The study, taken as a whole, reports: Across all four CD4+ subsets, people with type 1 diabetes showed modestly shorter TCRB CDR3s.

For these TCRs, the target antigens are not known. Sequenced: naive CD4+ T cells from blood. The receptors were gathered from a man aged 25 to 45 with type 1 diabetes.

This chain connects TRBV5-1 to TRBJ2-7; D is possibly TRBD1 (6 bases). Trimming took off 0 bases at V and 6 bases at J, with 10 bases between the two ends. CDR3 length: 13 residues. Germline CDR1 reads SGHRS; CDR2 reads YFSETQ. The CDR3 protein is CASSLAGGSEQYF. The CDR3 region has the DNA TGCGCCAGCAGCTTGGCTGGGGGCAGCGAGCAGTACTTC.

CDR3 coding DNA: TGTGCCAGCAGCCAAGGAGGGGGACAGGGGTACGAGCAGTACTTC. It translates to CASSQGGGQGYEQYF. V and J are TRBV4-2 and TRBJ2-7; 10 bases are shared with TRBD1. Germline CDR1 LGHNA, CDR2 YNFKEQ. Trimming at V came to 1 base and at J to 4 bases, leaving 4 bases not matched to a gene. CDR3 length: 15 amino acids.

Only a few counts were recorded for this clone. The V gene is TRBV29-1, the J gene TRBJ1-3, with no clear D. There are 15 residues in the CDR3. V shed 4 bases and J shed 3 bases, with 16 bases lying between them. Per germline, CDR1 SQVTM and CDR2 ANQGSEA. The CDR3 loop is CSVASFGSLGNTIYF. Written as DNA, the CDR3 is TGCAGCGTTGCTTCATTTGGTTCGCTTGGAAACACCATATATTTT.

V usage is TRBV7-8 and J usage is TRBJ2-1, with 11 bases aligning to TRBD1. CDR1 and CDR2 (germline): SGHVS, FQNEAQ. J gave up 13 bases and V 5 bases, and 13 bases lay outside the gene matches. CDR3 length equals 15 residues. This CDR3 is CASSRGQGAKNAQFF. The CDR3 DNA follows: TGTGCCAGCAGCCGTGGACAGGGGGCAAAGAACGCCCAGTTCTTC.

The gene calls are TRBV14 and TRBJ2-7, with D perhaps matching TRBD1 (6 bases). Germline V gene sequence: CDR1 SGHDN, CDR2 FVKESK. The CDR3 contains 15 residues. V was trimmed by 1 base and J by 2 bases, leaving 12 bases between them. The chain's CDR3 is CASSQVAGVPYEQYF. As DNA, the CDR3 is TGTGCCAGCAGCCAAGTGGCAGGGGTACCCTACGAGCAGTACTTC.

J is TRBJ2-1 and V is TRBV9, with 7 bases lining up with TRBD2. Unmatched junction bases numbered 8, after V lost 3 bases and J lost 2 bases. Germline V gene sequence: CDR1 SGDLS, CDR2 YYNGEE. This CDR3 is 16 amino acids long. CDR3 in amino acids: CASSAPPGGTYNEQFF. The DNA for the CDR3 is TGTGCCAGCAGCGCACCCCCGGGGGGAACCTACAATGAGCAGTTCTTC. Full variable domain (outside the CDR3, taken from reference TRBV9 and TRBJ2-1): DSGVTQTPKHLITATGQRVTLRCSPRSGDLSVYWYQQSLDQGLQFLIQYYNGEERAKGNILERFSAQQFPDLHSELNLSSLELGDSALYFCASSAPPGGTYNEQFFGPGTRLTVL.

The CDR3 reads CASSFGTGASGANVLTF. The CDR3 DNA reads TGTGCCAGCAGTTTCGGGACAGGGGCTTCTGGGGCCAACGTCCTGACTTTC. The chain is built from TRBV27 and TRBJ2-6; 10 bases are a match to TRBD1. The CDR3 is made up of 17 amino acids. Unmatched junction bases numbered 3, after V lost 3 bases and J lost 1 base. Germline CDR1 reads MNHEY; CDR2 reads SMNVEV (reference sequence).

This clone was seen only a few times. The CDR3 sequence: CASSEASGGPKTYNEQFF. The DNA for the CDR3 is TGTGCCAGCAGTGAAGCTAGCGGGGGCCCGAAGACTTACAATGAGCAGTTCTTC. The V call is TRBV25-1, the J call TRBJ2-1, with 10 bases aligning to TRBD2. Germline trimming cut 2 bases from V and 4 bases from J; bases unmatched to any gene: 11. Germline V gene sequence: CDR1 MGHDK, CDR2 SYGVNS. This CDR3 contains 18 residues.

This clone was picked up a small number of times. This rearrangement joins TRBV11-2 to TRBJ1-2, with D perhaps matching TRBD1 (6 bases). The length of the CDR3 is 15 residues. Looked up from germline, CDR1 is SGHAT and CDR2 is FQNNGV. With 4 bases removed from V and 2 bases from J, the gap between germline ends came to 14 bases. CDR3 DNA sequence: TGTGCCAGCAGCTCTTTGACAGGTAGAAACTATGGCTACACCTTC. It translates to CASSSLTGRNYGYTF.

This clone was counted only a few times. The V and J genes are TRBV19 and TRBJ2-1; unclear D gene. Germline V gives CDR1 LNHDA, CDR2 SQIVND (reference sequence). The CDR3 extends over 15 amino acids. The germline V and J ends were trimmed by 4 bases and 8 bases, with 18 bases remaining between them. The CDR3 here is CASSTSIKVRDEQFF. The CDR3 bases are TGTGCCAGTAGTACCTCGATTAAGGTTCGGGATGAGCAGTTCTTC.

On this clone itself: The same CDR3 arises from other DNA sequences in this sample as well. The CDR3 DNA reads as TGTGCCTGGAGCGGACTAGCGGGGGGGGAGACCCAGTACTTC. Its protein product is CAWSGLAGGETQYF. The chain carries TRBV30 and TRBJ2-5; 15 nucleotides line up with TRBD2. CDR1 is GTSNPN, CDR2 SVGIG, per germline (reference sequence). The CDR3 contains 14 residues. V shed 3 bases and J 5 bases; nucleotides not matched to a gene: 1.